This T cell receptor beta chain originates from a study of cytomegalovirus exposure and HLA in healthy donors. Study conclusions and caveats: The authors later found most CMV-associated TCR beta chains appeared HLA-restricted.

Turning to this clone: What it binds is not known.

Unrecorded immune exposures were likely, despite nominal health at sampling. The study ran its PCR with 60 Vbeta and 13 Jbeta primers. TCRdb's table, derived via immunoSEQ multiplex PCR, lists solely in-frame clones and lacks some. The sample has about 170,000 clones; roughly 67% are singletons. After removal of 4 bases from V and 2 bases from J, the junction contained 14 bases not matched to a gene. Germline values: CDR1 SGHDT, CDR2 YYEEEE. The length of the CDR3 is 17 residues. The specimen sequenced was PBMCs. V gene TRBV5-6 combines with J gene TRBJ2-7; 8 nucleotides agree with TRBD1. This TCR was sampled from a woman between 18 and 29 years old in good health and CMV-seropositive. CDR3 sequence reads: CASSTEVQDRVTYEQYF. CDR3 DNA sequence: TGTGCCAGCAGCACCGAGGTTCAGGACAGGGTGACCTACGAGCAGTACTTC.